This is a list of T cell receptor beta chains from one sample in a study of PD-1 blockade in classical Hodgkin lymphoma. Method: immunoSEQ multiplex PCR; TCRdb's copy keeps in-frame clones and lacks some. Among 9,500 to 14,000 clones listed, roughly 85% were seen once. Specimen: peripheral blood mononuclear cells (PBMCs), collected at baseline. The receptors were sampled from a human donor with classical Hodgkin lymphoma. CDR3s include the opening cysteine and the closing phenylalanine or tryptophan. A D gene is named only where the DNA matches it firmly. Rows may omit the clone size; those that give it use once, few, many or a size class.

-,-,TRBV6-5,TRBJ1-1,CASSLDWGTEAFF,TGTGCCAGCAGTTTGGACTGGGGCACTGAAGCTTTCTTT
TRBD1,-,TRBV6-1,TRBJ1-1,CASSSPDRATEAFF,TGTGCCAGCAGTTCGCCCGACAGGGCCACTGAAGCTTTCTTT
-,-,TRBV19,TRBJ2-2,CASSIGPLWELFF,TGTGCCAGTAGTATAGGACCCCTCTGGGAGCTGTTTTTT
TRBD2,-,TRBV10-2,TRBJ2-7,CASRSGTSLSYEQYF,TGCGCCAGCCGATCCGGGACTAGCCTATCCTACGAGCAGTACTTC
-,-,TRBV19,TRBJ2-5,CASSIDHGTQETQYF,TGTGCCAGTAGTATAGACCACGGGACTCAAGAGACCCAGTACTTC
TRBD1,-,TRBV2,TRBJ1-5,CASMQGGTQPQHF,TGTGCCAGCATGCAGGGGGGGACTCAGCCCCAGCATTTT
-,-,TRBV28,TRBJ1-5,CASSLIVSFQPQHF,TGTGCCAGCAGTTTGATTGTTTCATTCCAGCCCCAGCATTTT
-,-,TRBV7-2,TRBJ2-7,CASSLEWGALPYEQYF,TGTGCCAGCAGCTTAGAGTGGGGGGCTTTACCCTACGAGCAGTACTTC
-,once,TRBV29-1,TRBJ2-7,CSARAGGEQYF,TGCAGCGCTCGGGCGGGCGGGGAGCAGTACTTC
TRBD1,-,TRBV6-5,TRBJ1-2,CASSYGTGTRGYTF,TGTGCCAGCAGTTACGGGACAGGGACGAGGGGCTACACCTTC
TRBD2,once,TRBV27,TRBJ2-5,CASSLRLAGDLETQYF,TGTGCCAGCAGTCTTCGACTAGCGGGAGATCTTGAGACCCAGTACTTC